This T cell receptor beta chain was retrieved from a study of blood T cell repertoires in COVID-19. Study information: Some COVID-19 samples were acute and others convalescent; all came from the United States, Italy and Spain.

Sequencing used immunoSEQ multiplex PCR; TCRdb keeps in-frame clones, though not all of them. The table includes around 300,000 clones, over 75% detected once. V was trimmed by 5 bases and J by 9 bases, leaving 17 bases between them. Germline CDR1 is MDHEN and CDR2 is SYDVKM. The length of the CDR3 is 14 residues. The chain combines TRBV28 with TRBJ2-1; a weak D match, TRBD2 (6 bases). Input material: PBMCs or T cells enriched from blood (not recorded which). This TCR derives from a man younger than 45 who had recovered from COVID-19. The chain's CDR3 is CASSPPTRGVEQFF. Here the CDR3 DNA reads TGTGCCAGCAGTCCCCCGACTAGAGGGGTTGAGCAGTTCTTC.